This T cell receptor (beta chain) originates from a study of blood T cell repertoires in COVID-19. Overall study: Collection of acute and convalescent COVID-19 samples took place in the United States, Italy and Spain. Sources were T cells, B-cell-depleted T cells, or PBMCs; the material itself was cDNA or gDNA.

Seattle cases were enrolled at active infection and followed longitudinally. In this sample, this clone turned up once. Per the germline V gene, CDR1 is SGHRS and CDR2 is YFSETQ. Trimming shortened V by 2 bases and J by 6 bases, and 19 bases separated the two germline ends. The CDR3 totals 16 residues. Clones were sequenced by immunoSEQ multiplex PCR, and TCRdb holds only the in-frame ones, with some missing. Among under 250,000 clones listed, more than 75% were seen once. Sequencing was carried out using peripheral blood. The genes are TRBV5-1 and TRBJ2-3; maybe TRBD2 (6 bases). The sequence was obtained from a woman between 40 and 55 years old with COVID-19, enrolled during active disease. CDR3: CASSFFQGGGSDTQYF. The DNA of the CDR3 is TGCGCCAGCAGCTTTTTTCAGGGTGGAGGGAGTGATACGCAGTATTTT. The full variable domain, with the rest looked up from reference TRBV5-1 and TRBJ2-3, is KAGVTQTPRYLIKTRGQQVTLSCSPISGHRSVSWYQQTPGQGLQFLFEYFSETQRNKGNFPGRFSGRQFSNSRSEMNVSTLELGDSALYLCASSFFQGGGSDTQYFGPGTRLTVL.